The 13 T cell receptor beta chains reported below all come from one sample, sequenced in a study of spatial heterogeneity in lung cancer. TCRdb independently ran MiXCR on the 5' RACE reads; one entry per CDR3 protein. The sample consists of 51,000 or so distinct CDR3 sequences, less than 9% of them appearing once. Sample time point: blood at routine non-recurrence follow-up after resection. Unsorted whole RNA from tumor, nontumor lung or frozen PBMC underwent sequencing. Material: PBMCs, obtained at follow-up. Receptors were obtained from a female donor with early-stage non-small cell lung cancer.

As for this clonotype: The junction shows a germline mismatch at one end, possibly a read error. The V gene is TRBV7-9, the J gene TRBJ1-5; D remains unclear. Germline V gene data show CDR1 as SEHNR and CDR2 as FQNEAQ (reference sequence). The length of the CDR3 is 16 residues. CDR3 sequence reads: CVSSPLGPTAGQPQHF. CDR3 sequence (DNA): TGTGTCAGCAGCCCCTTAGGGCCAACAGCTGGTCAGCCCCAGCATTTT.

In this sample, this clonotype turned up a few times. The chain links TRBV9 to TRBJ2-1, with D possibly TRBD2 on 5 matching bases. This CDR3 contains 14 residues. The germline V gene has CDR1 SGDLS and CDR2 YYNGEE. The ends were cut back, 4 bases at V and 5 bases at J, with 13 bases in the middle. The CDR3 reads CASSPGRGDNEQFF. CDR3 nucleotide sequence: TGTGCCAGCAGCCCTGGGAGAGGTGACAATGAGCAGTTCTTC.

J is TRBJ1-5 and V is TRBV5-1; a possible D gene is TRBD1 (5 bases). Trimming shortened V by 5 bases and J by 1 base, and 7 bases separated the two germline ends. The CDR3 spans 13 residues. The germline CDR1 and CDR2 sequences are SGHRS and YFSETQ. The CDR3 coding sequence is TGCGCCAGCAGGGAGGGGAGCAATCAGCCCCAGCATTTT. This codes for CASREGSNQPQHF. Full variable domain (rest looked up from reference TRBV5-1 and TRBJ1-5): KAGVTQTPRYLIKTRGQQVTLSCSPISGHRSVSWYQQTPGQGLQFLFEYFSETQRNKGNFPGRFSGRQFSNSRSEMNVSTLELGDSALYLCASREGSNQPQHFGDGTRLSIL.

The chain combines TRBV30 with TRBJ1-4, with D unclear. Germline values: CDR1 GTSNPN, CDR2 SVGIG (reference sequence). This CDR3 spans 14 amino acids. Trimming shortened V by 7 bases and J by 8 bases, and 20 bases separated the two germline ends. DNA of the CDR3: TGTGCCTCTACCTCGTGGGGTCCGGGCGAAAAACTGTTTTTT. Its protein is CASTSWGPGEKLFF.

This clonotype was observed a handful of times. The J gene is TRBJ2-7, the V gene TRBV5-8; 12 positions agree with TRBD2. CDR1 and CDR2 (germline): SGHTS, YDEGEE. CDR3 size: 15 residues. The junction had 9 bases not matched to a gene; V was cut back by 4 bases and J by 7 bases. CDR3 loop: CASSLPLAGGQEQYF. The CDR3 DNA reads TGTGCCAGCAGCCTCCCACTAGCGGGGGGTCAAGAGCAGTACTTC.

This clonotype was observed at least ten times. The gene calls are TRBV29-1 and TRBJ2-2; D is unresolved. Trimming left V 2 bases short and J 6 bases short, with 10 bases between. Germline CDR1 SQVTM, CDR2 ANQGSEA. This CDR3 comprises 13 residues. The CDR3, as DNA: TGCAGCGTTGAATGGGTGGCCGCCGGGGAGCTGTTTTTT. Residues: CSVEWVAAGELFF.

This chain connects TRBV19 to TRBJ2-6, with TRBD1 matching over 11 bases. CDR1 is LNHDA, CDR2 SQIVND, per germline (reference sequence). CDR3 length equals 19 residues. Trimming removed 7 bases from V and 2 bases from J; junction bases left unmatched: 13. CDR3 protein: CASMPSGTGGTAGANVLTF. The CDR3 nucleotides are TGTGCCAGTATGCCGTCCGGGACAGGGGGAACTGCTGGGGCCAACGTCCTGACTTTC.

This sequence joins TRBV6-1 and TRBJ1-5; D not certain. Trimming pared 2 bases from V and 6 bases from J, leaving 5 bases between. This CDR3 contains 12 residues. Germline lookup yields CDR1 MNHNS and CDR2 SASEGT. The CDR3, as DNA: TGTGCCAGCAGTGAACCTAGTCAGCCCCAGCATTTT. It is translated as CASSEPSQPQHF.

The sample holds a few counts of this clonotype. The rearrangement uses TRBV6-5 and TRBJ2-7; 7 bases align to TRBD1. The germline V gene has CDR1 MNHEY and CDR2 SVGAGI. V gave up 5 bases and J gave up 6 bases; unmatched junction bases: 1. The CDR3 loop spans 11 amino acids. CDR3 sequence (DNA): TGTGCCAGCAGTACAGGGGTCGAGCAGTACTTC. The encoded protein is CASSTGVEQYF.

This clonotype was observed at least ten times. The chain employs TRBV4-1 and TRBJ2-1, with 9 bases lining up with TRBD2. Trimming removed 1 base from V and 6 bases from J; junction bases left unmatched: 7. Germline V CDR1 and CDR2: MGHRA, YSYEKL. The CDR3 consists of 16 residues. This CDR3 reads CASSQVPSGVFNEQFF. The CDR3 DNA reads TGCGCCAGCAGCCAAGTGCCTAGCGGGGTGTTCAATGAGCAGTTCTTC.

In regard to this clonotype: A much bigger clone sits one base away, suggesting this may be a read error. The chain couples TRBV7-8 to TRBJ2-3; no clear D. Germline V gives CDR1 SGHVS, CDR2 FQNEAQ. V lost 3 bases and J 4 bases, leaving 11 bases between the germline ends. The CDR3 is 14 residues long. The CDR3 is CASSFEWGSDTQYF. DNA of the CDR3: TGTGCCAGCAGCTTTGAGTGGGGATCAGATACGCAGTATTTT.

This clonotype showed up many times. The V and J genes are TRBV7-9 and TRBJ2-3, with 10 positions matching TRBD1. After removal of 5 bases from V and 5 bases from J, the junction contained 13 bases not matched to a gene. Germline CDR1 reads SEHNR; CDR2 reads FQNEAQ (reference sequence). The CDR3 has 17 residues. The CDR3 here is CASSPKGGQGREDTQYF. The CDR3 nucleotides read TGTGCCAGCAGCCCAAAAGGGGGACAGGGGCGCGAAGATACGCAGTATTTT.

V is TRBV7-6 and J is TRBJ1-5; tentative D call: TRBD1 (5 bases). The CDR3 contains 18 residues. Germline values: CDR1 SGHVS, CDR2 FNYEAQ. The ends were cut back, 0 bases at V and 2 bases at J, with 17 bases in the middle. The CDR3, as DNA: TGTGCCAGCAGCTTAGCGATTCAAACGTCGGGGCGCAATCAGCCCCAGCATTTT. Translation gives CASSLAIQTSGRNQPQHF.